These T cell receptor beta chains were read from a single sample in a study of shared clonotypes between healthy human individuals. The data were produced by immunoSEQ multiplex PCR, yet TCRdb's version contains in-frame clones alone and is incomplete. The sample shows some 1,900,000 clones, about 95% of them seen only once. The material sequenced was naive CD8+ T cells sorted from blood. The receptors here all came from a man between 18 and 35 years old in good health. CDR3s include the opening cysteine and the closing phenylalanine or tryptophan. Each record gives: J gene, V gene, D gene, clone size, CDR3 protein, CDR3 DNA. The D gene is left open where the match is weak. A clone size is listed for some rows: how often the clone was seen (once, few, many), or a class if it is expanded.

j_call: TRBJ2-1
v_call: TRBV2
d_call: -
clone_size: -
cdr3_aa: CASSEGRDSNEQFF
cdr3_nt: TGTGCCAGCAGTGAAGGTCGAGACAGCAATGAGCAGTTCTTC

j_call: TRBJ1-4
v_call: TRBV28
d_call: TRBD1
clone_size: -
cdr3_aa: CASSARTGKNEKLFF
cdr3_nt: TGTGCCAGCAGTGCCCGGACAGGGAAAAATGAAAAACTGTTTTTT

j_call: TRBJ2-7
v_call: TRBV28
d_call: -
clone_size: once
cdr3_aa: CASSFESGIEQYF
cdr3_nt: TGTGCCAGCAGTTTTGAATCTGGGATCGAGCAGTACTTC

j_call: TRBJ2-7
v_call: TRBV19
d_call: TRBD1
clone_size: once
cdr3_aa: CASSPGTESAYEQYF
cdr3_nt: TGTGCCAGTAGCCCCGGGACAGAATCCGCCTACGAGCAGTACTTC

j_call: TRBJ1-1
v_call: TRBV4-1
d_call: -
clone_size: -
cdr3_aa: CASSQGSGSKVEAFF
cdr3_nt: TGCGCCAGCAGCCAAGGAAGCGGGTCTAAGGTTGAAGCTTTCTTT

j_call: TRBJ2-1
v_call: TRBV11-2
d_call: TRBD2
clone_size: -
cdr3_aa: CASSLDPGGGPSYNEQFF
cdr3_nt: TGTGCCAGCAGCTTAGATCCCGGCGGGGGTCCCTCCTACAATGAGCAGTTCTTC

j_call: TRBJ2-7
v_call: TRBV7-2
d_call: -
clone_size: -
cdr3_aa: CASSFGPRDSYEQYF
cdr3_nt: TGTGCCAGCAGCTTCGGTCCCCGGGACTCCTACGAGCAGTACTTC

j_call: TRBJ1-3
v_call: TRBV9
d_call: -
clone_size: -
cdr3_aa: CASSDAGNTIYF
cdr3_nt: TGTGCCAGCAGCGACGCAGGAAACACCATATATTTT

j_call: TRBJ2-1
v_call: TRBV7-9
d_call: -
clone_size: -
cdr3_aa: CASRKDGLPYNEQFF
cdr3_nt: TGTGCCAGCAGGAAGGACGGACTGCCCTACAATGAGCAGTTCTTC

j_call: TRBJ2-7
v_call: TRBV5-5
d_call: -
clone_size: -
cdr3_aa: CASSLGSLEQYF
cdr3_nt: TGTGCCAGCAGCTTGGGAAGCCTCGAGCAGTACTTC

j_call: TRBJ1-4
v_call: TRBV9
d_call: TRBD1
clone_size: -
cdr3_aa: CASSSEGTGPNEKLFF
cdr3_nt: TGTGCCAGCAGCTCAGAGGGGACAGGGCCTAATGAAAAACTGTTTTTT

j_call: TRBJ2-1
v_call: TRBV27
d_call: -
clone_size: -
cdr3_aa: CASSLSRSRGNEQFF
cdr3_nt: TGTGCCAGCAGTTTAAGTAGGAGTAGGGGCAATGAGCAGTTCTTC

j_call: TRBJ2-7
v_call: TRBV27
d_call: TRBD2
clone_size: -
cdr3_aa: CASSSTPAGPVYEQYF
cdr3_nt: TGTGCCAGCAGTTCAACCCCAGCGGGGCCTGTGTACGAGCAGTACTTC

j_call: TRBJ2-7
v_call: TRBV10-3
d_call: TRBD1
clone_size: -
cdr3_aa: CAITPTRDSTYEQYF
cdr3_nt: TGTGCCATCACCCCCACCCGGGACAGTACCTACGAGCAGTACTTC

j_call: TRBJ2-3
v_call: TRBV27
d_call: -
clone_size: -
cdr3_aa: CASSLTGGWADTQYF
cdr3_nt: TGTGCCAGCAGTTTAACGGGGGGCTGGGCAGATACGCAGTATTTT

j_call: TRBJ2-3
v_call: TRBV29-1
d_call: TRBD2
clone_size: -
cdr3_aa: CSVEQRGDRTDTQYF
cdr3_nt: TGCAGCGTTGAACAGCGGGGGGACCGCACAGATACGCAGTATTTT

j_call: TRBJ1-3
v_call: TRBV28
d_call: -
clone_size: -
cdr3_aa: CASSLYLGSGNTIYF
cdr3_nt: TGTGCCAGCAGTTTATATCTGGGCTCTGGAAACACCATATATTTT

j_call: TRBJ2-1
v_call: TRBV13
d_call: TRBD2
clone_size: -
cdr3_aa: CASSLEGIAGVEQFF
cdr3_nt: TGTGCCAGCAGCTTAGAGGGGATAGCGGGAGTGGAGCAGTTCTTC

j_call: TRBJ2-7
v_call: TRBV7-9
d_call: TRBD2
clone_size: -
cdr3_aa: CASSSILAGAYEQYF
cdr3_nt: TGTGCCAGCAGCTCTATACTAGCGGGAGCCTACGAGCAGTACTTC

j_call: TRBJ2-3
v_call: TRBV13
d_call: -
clone_size: -
cdr3_aa: CASSSPGNEGTDTQYF
cdr3_nt: TGTGCCAGCAGCTCCCCAGGGAATGAGGGCACAGATACGCAGTATTTT

j_call: TRBJ2-1
v_call: TRBV7-9
d_call: -
clone_size: -
cdr3_aa: CASSPGGYNEQFF
cdr3_nt: TGTGCCAGCAGCCCTGGGGGGTACAATGAGCAGTTCTTC

j_call: TRBJ2-7
v_call: TRBV11-2
d_call: TRBD1
clone_size: -
cdr3_aa: CASTFGTGAHEQYF
cdr3_nt: TGTGCCAGCACCTTTGGGACAGGGGCCCACGAGCAGTACTTC

j_call: TRBJ1-5
v_call: TRBV19
d_call: -
clone_size: -
cdr3_aa: CASSVRSGSNQPQHF
cdr3_nt: TGTGCCAGTAGCGTAAGGTCTGGTAGCAATCAGCCCCAGCATTTT

j_call: TRBJ2-2
v_call: TRBV5-6
d_call: TRBD2
clone_size: -
cdr3_aa: CASSLPSGGPDTGELFF
cdr3_nt: TGTGCCAGCAGCTTGCCCAGCGGGGGGCCGGACACCGGGGAGCTGTTTTTT

j_call: TRBJ2-7
v_call: TRBV30
d_call: -
clone_size: -
cdr3_aa: CAWSAPDGPLAYEQYF
cdr3_nt: TGTGCCTGGAGTGCTCCAGACGGACCGCTAGCCTACGAGCAGTACTTC

j_call: TRBJ2-4
v_call: TRBV7-9
d_call: -
clone_size: -
cdr3_aa: CASSPGGGNIQYF
cdr3_nt: TGTGCCAGCAGCCCAGGCGGTGGAAACATTCAGTACTTC

j_call: TRBJ1-5
v_call: TRBV2
d_call: -
clone_size: -
cdr3_aa: CASRYSNQPQHF
cdr3_nt: TGTGCCAGCAGGTATAGCAATCAGCCCCAGCATTTT

j_call: TRBJ1-2
v_call: TRBV19
d_call: -
clone_size: -
cdr3_aa: CASSGRDLYGYTF
cdr3_nt: TGTGCCAGTAGCGGACGGGACCTCTATGGCTACACCTTC

j_call: TRBJ2-7
v_call: TRBV9
d_call: -
clone_size: -
cdr3_aa: CASSVGHRGYEQYF
cdr3_nt: TGTGCCAGCAGCGTAGGACACCGGGGCTACGAGCAGTACTTC

j_call: TRBJ2-1
v_call: TRBV6-5
d_call: -
clone_size: -
cdr3_aa: CASSYSGPGDNEQFF
cdr3_nt: TGTGCCAGCAGTTACTCGGGGCCCGGAGACAATGAGCAGTTCTTC

j_call: TRBJ2-3
v_call: TRBV27
d_call: TRBD2
clone_size: -
cdr3_aa: CASTPVTSGTDTQYF
cdr3_nt: TGTGCCAGCACCCCCGTGACTAGCGGCACAGATACGCAGTATTTT

j_call: TRBJ1-4
v_call: TRBV27
d_call: TRBD1
clone_size: -
cdr3_aa: CATGTVEKLFF
cdr3_nt: TGTGCCACCGGGACAGTTGAAAAACTGTTTTTT

j_call: TRBJ2-7
v_call: TRBV27
d_call: -
clone_size: -
cdr3_aa: CASSLGQKLTYEQYF
cdr3_nt: TGTGCCAGCAGTTTGGGCCAGAAGTTAACCTACGAGCAGTACTTC

j_call: TRBJ2-2
v_call: TRBV5-6
d_call: TRBD1
clone_size: -
cdr3_aa: CASSSRQGDMGTGELFF
cdr3_nt: TGTGCCAGCAGCAGCCGACAGGGGGATATGGGGACCGGGGAGCTGTTTTTT

j_call: TRBJ1-3
v_call: TRBV7-9
d_call: -
clone_size: -
cdr3_aa: CASSLSPGLSGNTIYF
cdr3_nt: TGTGCCAGCAGCTTATCCCCGGGTCTCTCTGGAAACACCATATATTTT

j_call: TRBJ2-3
v_call: TRBV4-3
d_call: TRBD2
clone_size: -
cdr3_aa: CASSVILAGETDTQYF
cdr3_nt: TGCGCCAGCAGCGTAATACTAGCGGGAGAAACAGATACGCAGTATTTT

j_call: TRBJ1-5
v_call: TRBV6-5
d_call: -
clone_size: -
cdr3_aa: CASGYIFGQPQHF
cdr3_nt: TGTGCCAGCGGGTACATTTTCGGGCAGCCCCAGCATTTT

j_call: TRBJ2-5
v_call: TRBV11-2
d_call: -
clone_size: -
cdr3_aa: CASSLAGGPLETQYF
cdr3_nt: TGTGCCAGCAGCTTAGCCGGGGGCCCATTAGAGACCCAGTACTTC

j_call: TRBJ1-4
v_call: TRBV19
d_call: -
clone_size: -
cdr3_aa: CASRLDGEHEKLFF
cdr3_nt: TGTGCCAGTAGACTGGACGGAGAGCATGAAAAACTGTTTTTT

j_call: TRBJ1-6
v_call: TRBV19
d_call: TRBD1
clone_size: -
cdr3_aa: CASSPWTGDSPLHF
cdr3_nt: TGTGCCAGTAGTCCATGGACAGGGGACTCACCCCTCCACTTT

j_call: TRBJ2-2
v_call: TRBV6-6
d_call: TRBD2
clone_size: once
cdr3_aa: CASSPPGGTGELFF
cdr3_nt: TGTGCCAGCTCTCCCCCGGGGGGCACCGGGGAGCTGTTTTTT

j_call: TRBJ2-5
v_call: TRBV5-4
d_call: TRBD1
clone_size: -
cdr3_aa: CASSSGQGEETQYF
cdr3_nt: TGTGCCAGCAGCTCGGGACAGGGGGAAGAGACCCAGTACTTC

j_call: TRBJ2-1
v_call: TRBV11-3
d_call: -
clone_size: -
cdr3_aa: CASSLERDNEQFF
cdr3_nt: TGTGCCAGCAGCTTAGAGCGGGACAATGAGCAGTTCTTC

j_call: TRBJ1-5
v_call: TRBV23-1
d_call: -
clone_size: -
cdr3_aa: CASRTLLRGGKSNQPQHF
cdr3_nt: TGCGCCAGCAGGACCCTCCTTAGAGGGGGAAAGAGCAATCAGCCCCAGCATTTT

j_call: TRBJ2-7
v_call: TRBV7-6
d_call: -
clone_size: -
cdr3_aa: CASSLRMGYYEQYF
cdr3_nt: TGTGCCAGCAGCCTTCGCATGGGTTACTACGAGCAGTACTTC

j_call: TRBJ2-1
v_call: TRBV10-2
d_call: TRBD2
clone_size: -
cdr3_aa: CASSGSGRAWDEQFF
cdr3_nt: TGCGCCAGCAGTGGTAGCGGGAGGGCCTGGGATGAGCAGTTCTTC

j_call: TRBJ1-1
v_call: TRBV6-6
d_call: -
clone_size: -
cdr3_aa: CASSYSPGISEAFF
cdr3_nt: TGTGCCAGCAGTTACTCCCCGGGGATTAGTGAAGCTTTCTTT

j_call: TRBJ2-7
v_call: TRBV29-1
d_call: TRBD1
clone_size: -
cdr3_aa: CGWTGVFCEQYF
cdr3_nt: TGCGGTTGGACAGGAGTCTTTTGCGAGCAGTACTTC

j_call: TRBJ1-2
v_call: TRBV5-8
d_call: -
clone_size: -
cdr3_aa: CASSLVTTDLRKYGYTF
cdr3_nt: TGTGCCAGCAGCTTGGTCACTACCGACCTACGAAAGTATGGCTACACCTTC

j_call: TRBJ1-2
v_call: TRBV4-1
d_call: -
clone_size: -
cdr3_aa: CASSQDSMGTYGYTF
cdr3_nt: TGCGCCAGCAGCCAAGATTCGATGGGCACCTATGGCTACACCTTC

j_call: TRBJ2-7
v_call: TRBV5-6
d_call: -
clone_size: -
cdr3_aa: CASSWGDTVSYEQYF
cdr3_nt: TGTGCCAGCTCATGGGGGGATACCGTCTCCTACGAGCAGTACTTC

j_call: TRBJ1-1
v_call: TRBV7-9
d_call: -
clone_size: -
cdr3_aa: CASSLEEGLNTEAFF
cdr3_nt: TGTGCCAGCAGCTTAGAAGAGGGCCTTAACACTGAAGCTTTCTTT

j_call: TRBJ2-7
v_call: TRBV5-6
d_call: -
clone_size: -
cdr3_aa: CASSLGGLPYEQYF
cdr3_nt: TGTGCCAGCAGCTTGGGGGGACTCCCCTACGAGCAGTACTTC

j_call: TRBJ1-1
v_call: TRBV5-1
d_call: -
clone_size: -
cdr3_aa: CASSLVGQGYTEAFF
cdr3_nt: TGCGCCAGCAGCTTGGTCGGCCAGGGGTATACTGAAGCTTTCTTT

j_call: TRBJ2-1
v_call: TRBV5-4
d_call: TRBD1
clone_size: -
cdr3_aa: CASSLSGTGYNEQFF
cdr3_nt: TGTGCCAGCAGCTTGTCCGGGACAGGCTACAATGAGCAGTTCTTC

j_call: TRBJ1-1
v_call: TRBV29-1
d_call: TRBD1
clone_size: -
cdr3_aa: CSVTGQGWAEAFF
cdr3_nt: TGCAGCGTTACAGGACAGGGGTGGGCTGAAGCTTTCTTT